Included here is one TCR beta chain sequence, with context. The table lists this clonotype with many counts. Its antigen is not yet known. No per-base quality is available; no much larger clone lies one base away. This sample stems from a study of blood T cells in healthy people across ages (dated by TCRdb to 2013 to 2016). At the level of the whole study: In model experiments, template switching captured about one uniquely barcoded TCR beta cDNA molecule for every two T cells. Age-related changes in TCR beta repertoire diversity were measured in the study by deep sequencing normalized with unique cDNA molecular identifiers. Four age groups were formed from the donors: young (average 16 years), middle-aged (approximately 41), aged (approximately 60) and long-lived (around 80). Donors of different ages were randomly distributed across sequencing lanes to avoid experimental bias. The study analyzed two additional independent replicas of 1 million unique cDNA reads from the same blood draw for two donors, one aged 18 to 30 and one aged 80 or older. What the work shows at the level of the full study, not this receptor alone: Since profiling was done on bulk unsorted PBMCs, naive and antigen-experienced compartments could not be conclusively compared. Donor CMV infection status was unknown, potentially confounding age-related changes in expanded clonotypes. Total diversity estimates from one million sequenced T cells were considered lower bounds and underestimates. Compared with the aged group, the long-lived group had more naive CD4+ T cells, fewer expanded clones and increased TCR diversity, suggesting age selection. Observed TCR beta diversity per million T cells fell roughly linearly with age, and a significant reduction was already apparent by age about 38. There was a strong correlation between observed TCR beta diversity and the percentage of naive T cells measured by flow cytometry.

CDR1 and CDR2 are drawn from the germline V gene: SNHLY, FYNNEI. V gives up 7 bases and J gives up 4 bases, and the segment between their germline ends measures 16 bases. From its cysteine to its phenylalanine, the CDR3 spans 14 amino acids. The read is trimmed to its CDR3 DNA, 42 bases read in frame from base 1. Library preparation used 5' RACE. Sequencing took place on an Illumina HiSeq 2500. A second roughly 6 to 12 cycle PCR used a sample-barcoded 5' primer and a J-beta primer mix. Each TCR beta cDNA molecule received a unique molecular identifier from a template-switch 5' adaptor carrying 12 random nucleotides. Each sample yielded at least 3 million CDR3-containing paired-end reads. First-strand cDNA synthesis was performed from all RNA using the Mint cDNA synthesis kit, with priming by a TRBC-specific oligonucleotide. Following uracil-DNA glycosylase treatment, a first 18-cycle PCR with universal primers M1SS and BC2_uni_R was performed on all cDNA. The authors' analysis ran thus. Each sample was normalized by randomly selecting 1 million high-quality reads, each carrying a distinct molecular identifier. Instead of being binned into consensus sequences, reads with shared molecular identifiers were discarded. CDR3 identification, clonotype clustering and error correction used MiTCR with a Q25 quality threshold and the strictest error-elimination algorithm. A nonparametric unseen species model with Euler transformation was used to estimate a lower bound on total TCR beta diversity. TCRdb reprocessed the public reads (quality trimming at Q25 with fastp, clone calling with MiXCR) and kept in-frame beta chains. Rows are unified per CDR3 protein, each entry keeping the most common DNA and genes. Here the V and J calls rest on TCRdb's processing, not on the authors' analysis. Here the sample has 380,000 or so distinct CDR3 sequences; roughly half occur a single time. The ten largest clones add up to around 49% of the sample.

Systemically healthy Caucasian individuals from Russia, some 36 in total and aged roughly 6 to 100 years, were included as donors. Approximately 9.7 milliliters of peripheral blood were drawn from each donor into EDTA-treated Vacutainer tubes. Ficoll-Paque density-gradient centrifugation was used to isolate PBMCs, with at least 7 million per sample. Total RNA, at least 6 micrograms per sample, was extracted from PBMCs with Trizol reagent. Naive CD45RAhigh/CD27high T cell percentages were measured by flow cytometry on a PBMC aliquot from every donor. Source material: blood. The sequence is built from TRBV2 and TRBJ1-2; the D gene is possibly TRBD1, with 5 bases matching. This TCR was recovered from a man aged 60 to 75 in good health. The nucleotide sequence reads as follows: TGTGCCAGCACCAAAGCCGGGGCTCCCTATGGCTACACCTTC. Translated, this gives CASTKAGAPYGYTF. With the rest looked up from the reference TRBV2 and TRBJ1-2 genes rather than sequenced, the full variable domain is EPEVTQTPSHQVTQMGQEVILRCVPISNHLYFYWYRQILGQKVEFLVSFYNNEISEKSEIFDDQFSVERPDGSNFTLKIRSTKLEDSAMYFCASTKAGAPYGYTFGSGTRLTVV.